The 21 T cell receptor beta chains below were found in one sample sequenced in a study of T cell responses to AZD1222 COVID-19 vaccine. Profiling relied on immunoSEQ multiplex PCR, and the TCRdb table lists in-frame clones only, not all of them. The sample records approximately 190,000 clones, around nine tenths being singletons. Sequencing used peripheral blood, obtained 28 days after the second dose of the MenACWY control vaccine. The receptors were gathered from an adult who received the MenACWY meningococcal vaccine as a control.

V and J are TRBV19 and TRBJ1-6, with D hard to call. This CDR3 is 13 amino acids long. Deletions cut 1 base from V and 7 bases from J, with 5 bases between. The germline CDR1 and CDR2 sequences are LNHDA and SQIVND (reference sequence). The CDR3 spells CASSIAMNSPLHF. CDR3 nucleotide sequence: TGTGCCAGTAGTATAGCAATGAATTCACCCCTCCACTTT.

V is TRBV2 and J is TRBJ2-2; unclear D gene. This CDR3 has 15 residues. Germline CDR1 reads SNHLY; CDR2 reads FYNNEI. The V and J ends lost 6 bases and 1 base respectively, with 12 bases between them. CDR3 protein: CASSPLTVNTGELFF. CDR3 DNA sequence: TGTGCCAGCAGCCCCTTGACGGTGAACACCGGGGAGCTGTTTTTT.

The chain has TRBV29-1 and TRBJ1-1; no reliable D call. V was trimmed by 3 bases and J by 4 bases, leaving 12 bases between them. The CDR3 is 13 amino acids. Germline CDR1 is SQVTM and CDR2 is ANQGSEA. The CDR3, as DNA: TGCAGCGTTGACCGGACGGGGAGCACTGAAGCTTTCTTT. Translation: CSVDRTGSTEAFF.

CDR3 residues: CASSYSRRGVDEKLFF. The CDR3 region has the DNA TGTGCCAGCAGTTACTCTAGGCGAGGGGTCGATGAAAAACTGTTTTTT. The chain is built from TRBV6-5 and TRBJ1-4; tentative D call: TRBD1 (5 bases). Trimming took 0 bases from V and 6 from J, leaving 14 bases between them. In germline, CDR1 is MNHEY, CDR2 SVGAGI. CDR3 length equals 16 residues.

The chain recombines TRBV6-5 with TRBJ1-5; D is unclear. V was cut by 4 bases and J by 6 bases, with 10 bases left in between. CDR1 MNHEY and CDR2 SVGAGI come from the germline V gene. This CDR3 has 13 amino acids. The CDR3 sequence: CASSSGRFQPQHF. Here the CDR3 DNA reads TGTGCCAGCAGTTCTGGGCGGTTTCAGCCCCAGCATTTT.

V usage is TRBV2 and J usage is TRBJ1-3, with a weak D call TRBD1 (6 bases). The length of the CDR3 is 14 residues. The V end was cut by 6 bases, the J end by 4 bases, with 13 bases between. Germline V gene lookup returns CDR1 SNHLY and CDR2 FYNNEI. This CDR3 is CASRATGQGNTIYF. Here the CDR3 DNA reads TGTGCCAGCAGAGCGACAGGTCAAGGAAACACCATATATTTT.

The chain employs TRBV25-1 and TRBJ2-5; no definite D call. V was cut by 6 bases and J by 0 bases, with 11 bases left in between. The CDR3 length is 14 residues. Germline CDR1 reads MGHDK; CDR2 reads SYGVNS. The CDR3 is CASRGWRDQETQYF. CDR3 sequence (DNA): TGTGCCAGCAGGGGCTGGCGAGACCAAGAGACCCAGTACTTC.

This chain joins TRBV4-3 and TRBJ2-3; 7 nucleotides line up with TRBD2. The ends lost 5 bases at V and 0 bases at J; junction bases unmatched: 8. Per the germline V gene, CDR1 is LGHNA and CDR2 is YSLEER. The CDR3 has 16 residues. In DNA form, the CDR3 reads TGCGCCAGCAGCTTACGAGCGGGGAAAAGCACAGATACGCAGTATTTT. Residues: CASSLRAGKSTDTQYF.

The CDR3 DNA is TGCGCCAGCAGGGATACCGGGCCCGCTAGAGCCGGGGAGCTGTTTTTT. Amino acids: CASRDTGPARAGELFF. J is TRBJ2-2 and V is TRBV5-1; D unclear. CDR3 length: 16 amino acids. Germline V gives CDR1 SGHRS, CDR2 YFSETQ. Trimming removed 5 bases at V and 6 bases at J, with 20 bases between.

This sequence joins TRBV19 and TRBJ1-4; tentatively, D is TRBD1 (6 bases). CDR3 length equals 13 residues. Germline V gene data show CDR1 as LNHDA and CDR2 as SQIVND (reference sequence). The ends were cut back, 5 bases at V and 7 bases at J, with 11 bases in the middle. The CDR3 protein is CASSLTGIEKLFF. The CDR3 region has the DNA TGTGCCAGTAGTCTTACAGGGATTGAAAAACTGTTTTTT.

The DNA for the CDR3 is TGTGCCAGCAGCTTGATGGTAGCGGACAAGAGCTCCTACGAGCAGTACTTC. Protein: CASSLMVADKSSYEQYF. The chain links TRBV5-4 to TRBJ2-7, with D maybe TRBD2 (6 bases). V was trimmed by 1 base and J by 0 bases, leaving 17 bases between them. The CDR3 loop spans 17 amino acids. The germline V gene has CDR1 SGHNT and CDR2 YYREEE (reference sequence).

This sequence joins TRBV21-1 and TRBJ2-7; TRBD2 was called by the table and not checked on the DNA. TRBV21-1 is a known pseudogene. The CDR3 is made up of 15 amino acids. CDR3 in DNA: TGTGCCAGCAGCCTGCGGGGGGACAATGCCTACGAGCAGTACTTC. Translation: CASSLRGDNAYEQYF.

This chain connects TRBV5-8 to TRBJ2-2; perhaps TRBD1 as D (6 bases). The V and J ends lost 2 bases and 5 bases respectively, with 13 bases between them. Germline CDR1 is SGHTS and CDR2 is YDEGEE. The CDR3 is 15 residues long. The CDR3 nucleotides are TGTGCCAGCAGCTTCTCTGGGGGCGAAACCGGGGAGCTGTTTTTT. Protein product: CASSFSGGETGELFF. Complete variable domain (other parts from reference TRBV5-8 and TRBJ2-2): EAGVTQSPTHLIKTRGQQATLRCSPISGHTSVYWYQQALGLGLQFLLWYDEGEERNRGNFPPRFSGRQFPNYSSELNVNALELEDSALYLCASSFSGGETGELFFGEGSRLTVL.

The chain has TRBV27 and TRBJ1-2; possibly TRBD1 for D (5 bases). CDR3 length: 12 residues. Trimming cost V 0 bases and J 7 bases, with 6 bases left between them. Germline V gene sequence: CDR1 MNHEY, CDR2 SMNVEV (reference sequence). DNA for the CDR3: TGTGCCAGCAGTTTATCGGGGCTTGGCTACACCTTC. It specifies CASSLSGLGYTF.

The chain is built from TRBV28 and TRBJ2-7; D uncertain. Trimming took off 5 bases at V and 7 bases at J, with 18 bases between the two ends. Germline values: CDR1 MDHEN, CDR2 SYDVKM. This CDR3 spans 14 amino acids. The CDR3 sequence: CASSAPVRVGEQYF. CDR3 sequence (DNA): TGTGCCAGCAGTGCCCCTGTAAGGGTGGGTGAGCAGTACTTC.

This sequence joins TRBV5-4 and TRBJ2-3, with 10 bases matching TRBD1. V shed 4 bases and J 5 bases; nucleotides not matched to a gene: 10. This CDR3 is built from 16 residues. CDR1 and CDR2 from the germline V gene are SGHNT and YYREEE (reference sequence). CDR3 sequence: CASSTPGQGILDTQYF. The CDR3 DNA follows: TGTGCCAGCAGCACCCCGGGACAGGGGATCCTAGATACGCAGTATTTT.

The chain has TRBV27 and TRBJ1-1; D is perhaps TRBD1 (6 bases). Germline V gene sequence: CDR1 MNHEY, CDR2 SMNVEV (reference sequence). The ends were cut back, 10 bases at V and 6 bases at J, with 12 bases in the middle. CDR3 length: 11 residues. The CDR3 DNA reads TGTGCCACCGGGGGCGACGCTGAAGCTTTCTTT. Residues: CATGGDAEAFF.

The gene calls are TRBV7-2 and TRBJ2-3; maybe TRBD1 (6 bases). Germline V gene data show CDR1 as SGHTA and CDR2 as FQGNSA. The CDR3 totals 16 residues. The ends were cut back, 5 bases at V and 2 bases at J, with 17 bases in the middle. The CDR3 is CASSPTGSLYTDTQYF. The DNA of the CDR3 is TGTGCCAGCAGCCCCACAGGGAGCCTATACACAGATACGCAGTATTTT.

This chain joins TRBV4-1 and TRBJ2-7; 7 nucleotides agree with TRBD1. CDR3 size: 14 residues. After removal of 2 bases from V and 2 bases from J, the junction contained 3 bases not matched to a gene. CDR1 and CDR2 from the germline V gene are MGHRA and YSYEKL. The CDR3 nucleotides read TGCGCCAGCAGCCAAAACAGGGGCGCCTACGAGCAGTACTTC. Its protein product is CASSQNRGAYEQYF.

For the CDR3, the DNA is TGTGCCTGGACCTCCGAGGGACAGGGAATTGATGTAAGAAATTCACCCCTCCACTTT. Protein sequence: CAWTSEGQGIDVRNSPLHF. This chain links TRBV30 with TRBJ1-6; 9 bases are shared with TRBD1. Germline V gene data show CDR1 as GTSNPN and CDR2 as SVGIG (reference sequence). V trimming: 4 bases; J trimming: 7 bases; junction bases outside the gene matches: 20. CDR3 length: 19 residues.

The CDR3 DNA is TGTGCCAGCAGCGAACAGGGTAACTATGGCTACACCTTC. Its protein product is CASSEQGNYGYTF. The chain has TRBV11-3 and TRBJ1-2, with TRBD1 as a possible D gene (6 bases). Germline-derived CDR1 and CDR2 are SGHNT and YENEEA. V was shortened by 5 bases and J by 1 base, with 8 bases between the two germline ends. The CDR3 totals 13 residues.